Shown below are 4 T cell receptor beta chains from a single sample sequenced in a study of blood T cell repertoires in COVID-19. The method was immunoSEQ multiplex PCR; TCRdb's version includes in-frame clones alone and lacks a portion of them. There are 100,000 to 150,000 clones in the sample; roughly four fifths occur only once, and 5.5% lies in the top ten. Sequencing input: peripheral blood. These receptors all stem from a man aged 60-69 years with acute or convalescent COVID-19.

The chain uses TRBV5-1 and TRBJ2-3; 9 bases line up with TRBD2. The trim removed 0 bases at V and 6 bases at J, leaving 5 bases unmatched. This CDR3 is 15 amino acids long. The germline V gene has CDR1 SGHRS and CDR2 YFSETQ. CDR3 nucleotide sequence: TGCGCCAGCAGCTTGGGGTTAGCGGGAGTGGATACGCAGTATTTT. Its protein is CASSLGLAGVDTQYF.

The CDR3 is CASGGWTGSGANVLTF. CDR3 in DNA: TGTGCCAGCGGGGGGTGGACAGGGTCTGGGGCCAACGTCCTGACTTTC. J is TRBJ2-6 and V is TRBV2; 8 bases align to TRBD1. V gave up 8 bases and J gave up 1 base; unmatched junction bases: 7. In germline, CDR1 is SNHLY, CDR2 FYNNEI. The CDR3 is 16 residues long.

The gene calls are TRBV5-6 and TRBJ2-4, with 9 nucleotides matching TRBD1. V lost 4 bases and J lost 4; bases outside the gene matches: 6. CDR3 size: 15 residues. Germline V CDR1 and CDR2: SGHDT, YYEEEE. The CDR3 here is CASSKTGTGKNIQYF. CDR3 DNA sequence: TGTGCCAGCAGCAAAACGGGGACAGGGAAAAACATTCAGTACTTC.

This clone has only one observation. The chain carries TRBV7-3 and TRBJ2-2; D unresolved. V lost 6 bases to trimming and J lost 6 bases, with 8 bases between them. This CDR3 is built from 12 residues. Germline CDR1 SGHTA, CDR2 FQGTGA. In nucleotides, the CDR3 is TGTGCCAGCAGGGCACGGGCCGGGGAGCTGTTTTTT. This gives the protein CASRARAGELFF.